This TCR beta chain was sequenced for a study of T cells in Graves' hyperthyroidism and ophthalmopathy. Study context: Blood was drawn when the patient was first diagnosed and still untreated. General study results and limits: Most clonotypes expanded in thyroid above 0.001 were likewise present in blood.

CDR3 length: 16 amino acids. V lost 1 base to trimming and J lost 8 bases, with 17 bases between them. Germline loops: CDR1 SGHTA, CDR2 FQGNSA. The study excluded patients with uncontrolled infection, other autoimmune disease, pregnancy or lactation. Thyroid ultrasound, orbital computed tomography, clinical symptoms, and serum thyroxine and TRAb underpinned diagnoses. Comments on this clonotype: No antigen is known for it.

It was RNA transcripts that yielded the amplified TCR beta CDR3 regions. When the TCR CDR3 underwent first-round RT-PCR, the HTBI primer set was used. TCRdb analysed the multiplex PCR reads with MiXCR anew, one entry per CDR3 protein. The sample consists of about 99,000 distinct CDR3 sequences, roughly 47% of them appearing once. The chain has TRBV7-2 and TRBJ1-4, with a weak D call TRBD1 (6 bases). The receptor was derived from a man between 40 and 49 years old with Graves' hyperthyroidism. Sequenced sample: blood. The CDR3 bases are TGTGCCAGCAGCTTAGTCGGCAGGGGTCGGGACGAAAAACTGTTTTTT. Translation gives CASSLVGRGRDEKLFF. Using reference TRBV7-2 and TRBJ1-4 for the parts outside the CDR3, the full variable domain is GAGVSQSPSNKVTEKGKDVELRCDPISGHTALYWYRQSLGQGLEFLIYFQGNSAPDKSGLPSDRFSAERTGGSVSTLTIQRTQQEDSAVYLCASSLVGRGRDEKLFFGSGTQLSVL.